This TCR beta chain appears in the sequencing data of a study of OX40 agonist ivuxolimab in advanced cancers. Study-level background: Patients were treated with intravenous ivuxolimab, dosed at 0.01 to 10 mg/kg and infused every 2 weeks. Findings and caveats of the study: Within 6 weeks, CD4+ and CD8+ blood T cells expanded clonally at 0.1 to 3.0 mg/kg.

The data were produced by immunoSEQ multiplex PCR, yet TCRdb's version contains in-frame clones alone and is incomplete. This table has about 49,000 clones, approximately 79% appearing once. Concerning this clone: The antigen remains undetermined.

On cycle 4 day 1 and cycle 7 day 1, as well as at baseline, blood was sampled. The source was CD4+ or CD8+ T cells sorted from blood, collected in a trial of the OX40 agonist ivuxolimab. This clonotype was obtained from an adult with an advanced solid tumor such as melanoma, head and neck, liver or kidney cancer.

The CDR3 spells CASKFRLAGGQETQYF. In nucleotides, the CDR3 is TGTGCCAGCAAATTTCGACTAGCGGGAGGCCAAGAGACCCAGTACTTC. The chain has TRBV2 and TRBJ2-5; 13 nucleotides align to TRBD2. CDR3 length equals 16 residues. Germline loops: CDR1 SNHLY, CDR2 FYNNEI. The V and J ends lost 7 bases and 1 base, in that order; junction bases with no gene match: 6.